This TCR beta chain was observed in a study of blood T cell repertoires in COVID-19 (dated by TCRdb to the early 2020s). Regarding the study in general: The collaborator samples originated in the United States, Italy and Spain and spanned the acute and convalescent phases of COVID-19. The prospective study material was composed of cDNA or gDNA derived from T cells, B-cell-depleted T cells, or PBMCs. A de-identified subject ID, COVID-19 status, age in years and sex were almost always included in the sample metadata. Samples were obtained from the ongoing ImmuneRACE study (first 160 participants) and from about 1,300 subjects provided by 6 global collaborators. HLA class I and class II types, where available, came from metadata supplied by the sample provider rather than from assay-based typing. The repertoires were made available in a free public database intended to serve as a resource for research on the immune response to SARS-CoV-2. Deeply sampled blood TCRbeta repertoires from subjects exposed to, actively infected with, or recovered from COVID-19 were included in the dataset.

The immunoSEQ Assay, a bias-controlled multiplex PCR, was used to amplify TCRbeta CDR3 regions from genomic DNA. As for the original processing: The number of nucleated cells in each sample was estimated by amplification of reference gene primers within the assay. To quantify the absolute abundance of each unique TCRbeta CDR3 rearrangement, sequence reads were collapsed and filtered. Productive Simpson clonality was computed per sample as the square root of Simpson's diversity index over productive rearrangements. TCRdb provides this immuneACCESS table in a form limited to in-frame rearrangements. Some clones are lacking; in checked studies, under half of them reflect an unresolved V gene, and why the rest are absent is not known. V, J and clone size are those of that table, while D and trimming were read from the DNA. The table for this sample lists 130,000 to 150,000 clones; roughly 76% of them were counted only once. The ten largest clones represent about 8% of the sample.

To note about this clone: Its antigen is currently not known. Per-base quality was not reported, and no clone a single base away is much larger than it.

Broad study findings and their caveats: Clinical and demographic metadata were provided uncurated, with the amount varying by source and participant.

The collaborating institutions used their own protocols to collect whole blood in K2EDTA tubes. For TCRbeta analysis, collaborators shipped samples as frozen whole blood, isolated PBMCs, or DNA extracted from either of those sample types. The sample consisted of peripheral blood. The TCR was taken from a human donor with acute or convalescent COVID-19. The donor label of this sample is uncertain.

In nucleotide form, the sequence is TGTGCCAGCAGCACTACTACAGGGGGCGGCCGGGGGTCTGAAGCTTTCTTT. Its protein reads: CASSTTTGGGRGSEAFF. Here the chain combines TRBV5-5 and TRBJ1-1; 9 central bases correspond to TRBD1. Inclusive of the bounding cysteine and phenylalanine, the CDR3 is 17 residues long. Only the CDR3 region is kept as DNA, spanning 51 bases read in frame from base 1. Here V drops 4 bases and J drops 6 bases, and the junction holds 16 bases not matched to any gene. CDR1 and CDR2 are read off the germline V gene (reference sequence) as SGHKS and YYEKEE.